Below are 11 T cell receptor beta chains sequenced from a single sample in a study of blood T cell repertoires in COVID-19. Profiled with immunoSEQ multiplex PCR; TCRdb holds only in-frame clones, not every one. The table includes 200,000 to 300,000 clones, 83% detected once. The specimen sequenced was peripheral blood. Source of these receptors: a human donor in a cohort sampled during active COVID-19.

The V call is TRBV29-1, the J call TRBJ2-7; 7 nucleotides agree with TRBD1. The CDR3 runs to 14 residues. CDR1 SQVTM and CDR2 ANQGSEA come from the germline V gene. V dropped 7 bases and J dropped 4; count of bases not matched to a gene: 13. The chain's CDR3 is CSAITDRASYEQYF. CDR3 bases: TGCAGCGCCATCACCGACAGGGCTTCTTACGAGCAGTACTTC.

This chain's CDR3 is CASSKSPASSYEQYF. DNA for the CDR3: TGTGCCAGTAGTAAAAGTCCAGCGAGCTCCTACGAGCAGTACTTC. This sequence joins TRBV19 and TRBJ2-7; D gene unclear. The CDR3 is 15 residues long. Trimming cost V 4 bases and J 0 bases, with 13 bases left between them. The germline V gene encodes CDR1 LNHDA and CDR2 SQIVND (reference sequence). The variable domain in full, completed from reference TRBV19 and TRBJ2-7, reads DGGITQSPKYLFRKEGQNVTLSCEQNLNHDAMYWYRQDPGQGLRLIYYSQIVNDFQKGDIAEGYSVSREKKESFPLTVTSAQKNPTAFYLCASSKSPASSYEQYFGPGTRLTVT.

This clone was found once. V gene TRBV5-8 combines with J gene TRBJ2-3; D may be TRBD1 (6 bases). The germline V gene has CDR1 SGHTS and CDR2 YDEGEE. V lost 1 base and J 0 bases, leaving 12 bases between the germline ends. This CDR3 region has 16 residues. CDR3 nucleotides: TGTGCCAGCAGCTTGTCCCAGGGGCCTAGCACAGATACGCAGTATTTT. This translates into CASSLSQGPSTDTQYF.

In this sample, this clone turned up a few times. The rearrangement joins TRBV21-1 to TRBJ1-6; no check of the table's D call, TRBD1, against the DNA was made. TRBV21-1 is an annotated pseudogene. CDR3 length: 18 amino acids. In DNA form, the CDR3 reads TGTGCCAGCAGCCCCCGGATAGGACAGGTCTCCTATAATTCACCCCTCCACTTT. This gives the protein CASSPRIGQVSYNSPLHF.

The chain carries TRBV2 and TRBJ2-7; no clear D. V lost 8 bases to trimming and J lost 3 bases, with 8 bases between them. The CDR3 runs 11 residues. In germline, CDR1 is SNHLY, CDR2 FYNNEI. This chain's CDR3 is CASSQFYEQYF. The CDR3, as DNA: TGTGCCAGCTCCCAGTTCTACGAGCAGTACTTC.

The chain couples TRBV5-6 to TRBJ2-7; TRBD1 aligns across 7 bases. Germline CDR1 reads SGHDT; CDR2 reads YYEEEE. The CDR3 runs 14 residues. J lost 5 bases, V lost 7 bases, and 12 bases had no gene match. The CDR3 here is CASLRRGQTHEQYF. Here the CDR3 DNA reads TGTGCCAGCCTAAGAAGGGGGCAGACCCACGAGCAGTACTTC.

The rearrangement joins TRBV11-2 to TRBJ2-1, with 9 bases identical to TRBD2. The V segment lost 6 bases and the J segment 2 bases; nucleotides outside the gene matches: 5. CDR3 length: 15 residues. Germline V CDR1 and CDR2: SGHAT, FQNNGV. As DNA, the CDR3 is TGTGCCAGCAGTTATAGCGGGAGTACCTACAATGAGCAGTTCTTC. It codes for CASSYSGSTYNEQFF.

The chain recombines TRBV4-1 with TRBJ2-7; D unclear. The CDR3 runs 14 residues. V was trimmed by 0 bases and J by 3 bases, leaving 9 bases between them. The V gene's germline CDR1 is MGHRA and CDR2 YSYEKL. The CDR3 sequence: CASSQDPRNYEQYF. Written as DNA, the CDR3 is TGCGCCAGCAGCCAAGATCCCAGGAACTACGAGCAGTACTTC.

The chain couples TRBV7-9 to TRBJ2-1, with 10 bases that match TRBD2. CDR3 length: 13 amino acids. Germline V gene lookup returns CDR1 SEHNR and CDR2 FQNEAQ (reference sequence). With 2 bases clipped from V and 15 bases from J, the junction kept 7 bases outside the gene matches. As DNA, the CDR3 is TGTGCCAGCAGCTTAAAGGGACTAGCGTCGGGGTTCTTC. This gives the protein CASSLKGLASGFF.

This clone occurred a few times. This chain joins TRBV19 and TRBJ2-3, with D possibly matching TRBD2 (5 bases). The CDR3 is 14 residues long. Looked up from germline, CDR1 is LNHDA and CDR2 is SQIVND (reference sequence). V shed 11 bases and J shed 0 bases, with 15 bases lying between them. The CDR3 is CAAGRTGSTDTQYF. The CDR3 nucleotides are TGTGCCGCCGGCAGGACGGGGAGCACAGATACGCAGTATTTT. The full variable domain, rest sourced from reference TRBV19 and TRBJ2-3, is DGGITQSPKYLFRKEGQNVTLSCEQNLNHDAMYWYRQDPGQGLRLIYYSQIVNDFQKGDIAEGYSVSREKKESFPLTVTSAQKNPTAFYLCAAGRTGSTDTQYFGPGTRLTVL.

The chain carries TRBV6-5 and TRBJ2-5, with a possible D match to TRBD2 (6 bases). Trimming took off 2 bases at V and 5 bases at J, with 9 bases between the two ends. The CDR3 covers 13 residues. Germline V gene sequence: CDR1 MNHEY, CDR2 SVGAGI. The CDR3 DNA follows: TGTGCCAGCAGTTACCAAAGCGGGGAGACCCAGTACTTC. Translated, it gives CASSYQSGETQYF.